These 11 T cell receptor beta chains share one sample of origin, sequenced in a study of tumor and adjacent non-tumor tissue in lung cancer. A modified ARM-PCR protocol with three rounds of nested PCR amplified TCRbeta. MiXCR was run by TCRdb on the multiplex PCR reads, yielding one entry per CDR3 protein. This table holds about 75,000 distinct CDR3 sequences, roughly 80% found once. The template was RNA from unsorted bulk tissue. The sequencing input was lung tumor tissue. The receptors shown here come from a woman aged 45-65 years with non-small cell lung cancer.

For this clonotype: A junction end diverges from the germline sequence, so it may reflect a read error. The chain has TRBV10-2 and TRBJ2-7; D ambiguous. The germline V gene has CDR1 WSHSY and CDR2 SAAADI. The CDR3 extends over 14 amino acids. The CDR3 DNA reads as TGCACCAGCAGTGAATCAGATAACTTTTACGAGCAGTATTTC. This sequence encodes CTSSESDNFYEQYF.

This clonotype was seen at least ten times. CDR3 bases: TGTGCCAGCAGCTTAGACCTGTCTGGAAACACCATATATTTT. Amino acids: CASSLDLSGNTIYF. The genes are TRBV11-2 and TRBJ1-3; unclear D gene. V lost 0 bases and J 1 base, leaving 4 bases between the germline ends. Germline CDR1 is SGHAT and CDR2 is FQNNGV. This CDR3 is built from 14 residues.

Note on this clonotype: A much larger clone lies a single base off, so this may be a read error. The chain uses TRBV11-1 and TRBJ2-1, with TRBD1 matching 7 bases. The CDR3 loop spans 13 amino acids. From germline, CDR1 is SGHAT and CDR2 FQDESV (reference sequence). Here the CDR3 reads CACSERGTAEQFF. The CDR3 nucleotides are TGTGCCTGCAGCGAGAGGGGGACAGCCGAGCAGTTCTTC. Full variable domain (rest looked up from reference TRBV11-1 and TRBJ2-1): EAEVAQSPRYKITEKSQAVAFWCDPISGHATLYWYRQILGQGPELLVQFQDESVVDDSQLPKDRFSAERLKGVDSTLKIQPAELGDSAMYLCACSERGTAEQFFGPGTRLTVL.

The chain links TRBV5-4 to TRBJ2-3, with D possibly being TRBD1 (5 bases). TRBJ1-5 explains the end of the DNA better; the J call may be wrong. This CDR3 is built from 15 residues. The germline CDR1 and CDR2 sequences are SGHNT and YYREEE (reference sequence). The chain's CDR3 is CASSPTSGNTGTQHF. The DNA of the CDR3 is TGTGCCAGCAGCCCTACTAGCGGGAACACAGGTACGCAGCATTTT.

The sample holds many counts of this clonotype. The chain joins TRBV29-1 to TRBJ1-3; D call uncertain. V lost 4 bases to trimming and J lost 0 bases, with 4 bases between them. The CDR3 has 12 amino acids. Germline lookup yields CDR1 SQVTM and CDR2 ANQGSEA. CDR3: CSVADSGNTIYF. The CDR3 DNA is TGCAGCGTTGCGGACTCTGGAAACACCATATATTTT.

Turning to this clonotype: At one boundary the junction diverges from the germline segment, which might be a read error. V is TRBV7-8 and J is TRBJ1-2; D is ambiguous. CDR1 and CDR2 from the germline V gene are SGHVS and FQNEAQ. CDR3 length equals 14 residues. CDR3 sequence: CTRSLASVGYGYTF. The DNA of the CDR3 is TGTACCAGGAGCTTAGCGTCGGTGGGCTATGGCTACACCTTC.

Details on this clonotype: At one of its ends the junction is not consistent with the germline gene, which may arise from a read error. The V and J genes are TRBV11-3 and TRBJ2-7; D tentatively fits TRBD1 or TRBD2 (5 bases each). The CDR3 is 13 residues long. Germline CDR1 reads SGHNT; CDR2 reads YENEEA. This CDR3 reads CARSVMRGYDQYF. The CDR3 coding sequence is TGTGCCAGAAGCGTGATGAGGGGCTACGACCAGTACTTC.

In the case of this clonotype: Its ends do not fully match the called genes, so a read error is possible. The chain couples TRBV28 to TRBJ2-1; the match to TRBD2 covers 13 bases. CDR1 and CDR2 from the germline V gene are MDHEN and SYDVKM. The CDR3 is 15 amino acids. DNA for the CDR3: TGTGCCAGCAACCCTGGACTAGCGGGAGTCAATGATCAGTTCTTC. Its protein product is CASNPGLAGVNDQFF.

In regard to this clonotype: The CDR3 ends on some other residue instead of the conserved phenylalanine or tryptophan, so this is likely a read error. The J gene is TRBJ2-3, the V gene TRBV6-1; 9 nucleotides line up with TRBD1. Trimming took 4 bases from V and 6 from J; bases not matched to a gene: 5. Germline CDR1 and CDR2: MNHNS and SASEGT. The CDR3 is 14 amino acids. CDR3 sequence reads: CASSGTGGSDTQYY. CDR3 nucleotides: TGTGCCAGCAGTGGCACAGGGGGCAGTGATACGCAGTATTAT.

Remarks on this clonotype: Since no conserved phenylalanine or tryptophan closes the CDR3, a read error is the likely cause. The chain carries TRBV4-2 and TRBJ2-7; D is possibly TRBD2 (6 bases). The CDR3 is 16 residues long. The germline gives CDR1 LGHNA, CDR2 YNFKEQ. The CDR3 protein is CVSSQDLWEAPREQYI. The DNA of the CDR3 is TGTGTCAGCAGCCAAGATCTGTGGGAGGCCCCTCGCGAGCAGTACATC.

Regarding this clonotype: Since a much larger clone is just one base distant, this may be a read error. The CDR3 loop is CASGQLSRLQETQYF. Written as DNA, the CDR3 is TGTGCCAGCGGCCAACTAAGTAGACTACAAGAGACCCAGTACTTC. V gene TRBV7-9 combines with J gene TRBJ2-5, with D perhaps matching TRBD2 (5 bases). V shed 8 bases and J shed 2 bases, with 18 bases lying between them. This CDR3 has 15 residues. Germline V gene sequence: CDR1 SEHNR, CDR2 FQNEAQ (reference sequence).